This T cell receptor (beta chain) derives from a study of blood T cell repertoires in COVID-19. V lost 3 bases and J lost 0; bases outside the gene matches: 12. This CDR3 comprises 20 residues. Looked up from germline, CDR1 is MGHRA and CDR2 is YSYEKL. Here immunoSEQ multiplex PCR was the method, and the copy in TCRdb shows in-frame clones only, minus some. The repertoire includes about 200,000 clones, roughly 88% of them detected once, and 27% sits in the top ten. The sequenced material came from peripheral blood. The chain is built from TRBV4-1 and TRBJ2-6, with 9 bases aligning to TRBD2. The source of this sequence is a middle-aged man with acute or convalescent COVID-19. The CDR3 DNA sequence: TGCGCCAGCAGCCAGACTAGCGGCCGAAAATACAGCTCTGGGGCCAACGTCCTGACTTTC. Translation: CASSQTSGRKYSSGANVLTF.